Listed below are T cell receptor beta chains from one sample, sequenced in a study of shared clonotypes between healthy human individuals. Sequencing used immunoSEQ multiplex PCR; TCRdb keeps in-frame clones, though not all of them. This table holds fewer than 850,000 clones, about two thirds found once. Sequencing input: memory CD4+ T cells sorted from blood. These receptors came from a woman aged 25 to 39 in good health. The CDR3 runs from the conserved cysteine through the conserved F or W. A D gene is named only where the DNA matches it firmly. For some rows the clone size is stated as once, few or many, or as a class when expanded; others skip it.

v_call	j_call	d_call	clone_size	cdr3_aa	cdr3_nt
TRBV25-1	TRBJ2-1	TRBD2	-	CASSDREAPTNVDEQFF	TGTGCCAGCAGTGATCGGGAGGCCCCTACAAACGTGGATGAGCAGTTCTTC
TRBV13	TRBJ2-1	-	-	CASSVPGLTHNEQFF	TGTGCCAGCAGCGTCCCGGGACTCACACACAATGAGCAGTTCTTC
TRBV2	TRBJ2-7	TRBD1	-	CASRLLGTAIYEQYF	TGTGCCAGCCGGCTACTAGGGACAGCTATCTACGAGCAGTACTTC
TRBV7-9	TRBJ1-2	TRBD1	few	CASSQETGGAKAGYTF	TGTGCCAGCAGCCAGGAGACAGGGGGCGCGAAGGCTGGCTACACCTTC
TRBV5-1	TRBJ2-7	TRBD1	-	CASSFQGDEQYF	TGCGCCAGCAGCTTTCAGGGGGACGAGCAGTACTTC
TRBV10-2	TRBJ2-7	TRBD1	-	CASSRQGAYEQYF	TGCGCCAGCAGCCGACAGGGGGCTTACGAGCAGTACTTC
TRBV15	TRBJ1-1	-	-	CATSRVNTEAFF	TGTGCCACCAGCAGGGTCAACACTGAAGCTTTCTTT
TRBV5-4	TRBJ2-6	-	-	CASSLPSGAGANVLTF	TGTGCCAGCAGCTTGCCGTCAGGGGCTGGGGCCAACGTCCTGACTTTC
TRBV5-4	TRBJ1-1	-	-	CATRRGSEAFF	TGTGCTACCCGACGAGGCTCTGAAGCTTTCTTT
TRBV4-1	TRBJ1-6	TRBD1	-	CASSRSFTGGGGGSPLHF	TGCGCCAGCAGCCGATCATTTACAGGGGGCGGAGGAGGATCACCCCTCCACTTT
TRBV7-3	TRBJ2-2	-	once	CASSYAVGGELFF	TGTGCCAGCAGCTACGCGGTCGGCGGGGAGCTGTTTTTT
TRBV2	TRBJ2-7	-	-	CASSDGTYEQYF	TGTGCCAGCAGTGACGGAACCTACGAGCAGTACTTC
TRBV7-9	TRBJ1-1	-	-	CASSSRGDTEAFF	TGTGCCAGCAGCTCTCGGGGGGACACTGAAGCTTTCTTT
TRBV29-1	TRBJ2-1	TRBD2	-	CSVGGTSERHSYNEQFF	TGCAGCGTTGGGGGGACTAGCGAACGGCATTCCTACAATGAGCAGTTCTTC
TRBV10-3	TRBJ1-5	-	-	CASQGLSGNQPQHF	TGTGCCTCACAAGGCCTATCGGGCAATCAGCCCCAGCATTTT
TRBV2	TRBJ2-5	-	few	CASSKRAEQETQYF	TGTGCCAGCAGTAAAAGGGCGGAACAAGAGACCCAGTACTTC
TRBV5-1	TRBJ2-7	TRBD2	few	CASSTIAGVSYEQYF	TGCGCCAGCAGCACCATAGCGGGAGTAAGTTACGAGCAGTACTTC
TRBV11-2	TRBJ2-7	TRBD2	-	CASSKRLAGTFSTVYEQYF	TGTGCCAGCAGCAAACGACTAGCGGGGACCTTTTCTACAGTCTACGAGCAGTACTTC
TRBV6-5	TRBJ1-4	-	-	CASRETGIPWEKLFF	TGTGCCAGCAGAGAAACAGGGATCCCTTGGGAAAAACTGTTTTTT
TRBV28	TRBJ1-5	-	-	CASTPDSGGLGQPQHF	TGTGCCAGCACCCCAGATTCTGGGGGTTTGGGTCAGCCCCAGCATTTT
TRBV4-2	TRBJ1-1	-	once	CASSRTGSTEAFF	TGTGCCAGCAGCCGAACAGGGAGCACTGAAGCTTTCTTT
TRBV5-6	TRBJ2-1	-	-	CASSSRDSYGGEQFF	TGTGCCAGCAGCTCCCGGGACTCGTATGGTGGTGAGCAGTTCTTC
TRBV28	TRBJ2-3	TRBD1	once	CASSLSRDRGHSADTQYF	TGTGCCAGCAGTCTCTCCCGGGACAGGGGGCACAGTGCAGATACGCAGTATTTT
TRBV18	TRBJ1-3	-	-	CASSPDYAFSGNTIYF	TGTGCCAGCTCACCCGATTATGCCTTTTCTGGAAACACCATATATTTT
TRBV6-5	TRBJ2-3	-	-	CASSYVATSTDTQYF	TGTGCCAGCAGTTACGTAGCGACTAGCACAGATACGCAGTATTTT
TRBV18	TRBJ2-2	-	-	CASSPPRGANTGELFF	TGTGCCAGCTCACCACCGAGAGGGGCCAACACCGGGGAGCTGTTTTTT
TRBV5-1	TRBJ2-5	TRBD2	-	CASSLGLAGGETQYF	TGCGCCAGCAGCCTCGGACTAGCGGGAGGGGAGACCCAGTACTTC
TRBV29-1	TRBJ2-5	-	-	CSAVRGETQYF	TGCAGCGCCGTTCGGGGAGAGACCCAGTACTTC
TRBV27	TRBJ1-5	TRBD1	-	CASSVGEGTGTPPQHF	TGTGCCAGCAGTGTGGGGGAAGGGACAGGGACCCCCCCCCAGCATTTT
TRBV5-8	TRBJ1-4	TRBD1	-	CASSLQGMNEKLFF	TGTGCCAGCAGCTTACAGGGGATGAATGAAAAACTGTTTTTT
TRBV7-9	TRBJ2-3	TRBD2	-	CASSRAAGTTDTQYF	TGTGCCAGCAGCAGAGCAGCGGGGACCACAGATACGCAGTATTTT
TRBV27	TRBJ1-4	-	few	CASREGLRTGKLFF	TGTGCCAGCCGCGAGGGCTTACGGACGGGAAAACTGTTTTTT
TRBV6-5	TRBJ2-7	-	-	CASSYSMSGAYEQYF	TGTGCCAGCAGTTACTCGATGTCGGGGGCCTACGAGCAGTACTTC
TRBV5-1	TRBJ2-7	-	-	CASSLAGMTGPSSYEQYF	TGCGCCAGCAGCTTGGCCGGAATGACAGGCCCGAGCTCCTACGAGCAGTACTTC
TRBV19	TRBJ2-7	TRBD1	-	CASRDPGQVVYEQYF	TGTGCCAGTAGGGATCCTGGACAGGTGGTCTACGAGCAGTACTTC
TRBV5-1	TRBJ1-2	-	-	CASSLAGIEGLYGYTF	TGCGCCAGCAGCTTGGCCGGAATCGAGGGTCTCTATGGCTACACCTTC
TRBV5-1	TRBJ1-2	-	-	CASSLTGIRYGYTF	TGCGCCAGCAGCTTGACGGGGATTCGCTATGGCTACACCTTC
TRBV6-1	TRBJ1-5	-	many	CAISESSNMIKQPQHF	TGTGCCATCAGTGAGTCGTCGAACATGATAAAGCAGCCCCAGCATTTT
TRBV18	TRBJ1-1	-	-	CASSPFREGTEAFF	TGTGCCAGCTCACCATTCAGGGAGGGGACTGAAGCTTTCTTT
TRBV28	TRBJ2-7	TRBD2	-	CASSPRGAGNTYEQYF	TGTGCCAGCAGTCCCCGAGGAGCGGGAAATACCTACGAGCAGTACTTC
TRBV5-1	TRBJ2-1	TRBD2	-	CASRQNTGGEQFF	TGCGCCAGCAGGCAGAATACGGGGGGTGAGCAGTTCTTC
TRBV4-1	TRBJ2-7	TRBD2	-	CASSQDSALAGYEQYF	TGCGCCAGCAGCCAAGATTCGGCACTAGCGGGCTACGAGCAGTACTTC
TRBV2	TRBJ2-2	-	-	CASSSYGSGGTGELFF	TGTGCCAGCAGCTCTTATGGGAGTGGGGGCACCGGGGAGCTGTTTTTT